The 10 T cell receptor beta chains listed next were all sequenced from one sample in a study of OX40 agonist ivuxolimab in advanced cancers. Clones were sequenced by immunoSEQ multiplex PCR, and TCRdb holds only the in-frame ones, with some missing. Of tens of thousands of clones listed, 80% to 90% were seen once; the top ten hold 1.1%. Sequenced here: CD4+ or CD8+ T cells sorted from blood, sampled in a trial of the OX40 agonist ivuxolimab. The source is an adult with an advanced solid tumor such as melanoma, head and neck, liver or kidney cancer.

CDR3 sequence: CASNNGLTDTQYF. For the CDR3, the DNA is TGTGCCAGCAATAACGGATTGACAGATACGCAGTATTTT. The chain recombines TRBV7-2 with TRBJ2-3; D not certain. The CDR3 contains 13 residues. Trimming removed 7 bases at V and 3 bases at J, with 11 bases between. Germline lookup yields CDR1 SGHTA and CDR2 FQGNSA. Filled out from reference TRBV7-2 and TRBJ2-3, the complete variable domain reads GAGVSQSPSNKVTEKGKDVELRCDPISGHTALYWYRQSLGQGLEFLIYFQGNSAPDKSGLPSDRFSAERTGGSVSTLTIQRTQQEDSAVYLCASNNGLTDTQYFGPGTRLTVL.

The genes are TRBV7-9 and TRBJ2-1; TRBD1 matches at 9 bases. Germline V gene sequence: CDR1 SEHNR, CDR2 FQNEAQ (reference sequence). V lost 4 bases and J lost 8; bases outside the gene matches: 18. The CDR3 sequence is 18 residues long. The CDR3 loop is CASSSTNWGQGIPHEQFF. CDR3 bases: TGTGCCAGCAGCTCGACTAATTGGGGACAGGGAATTCCGCATGAGCAGTTCTTC.

For the CDR3, the DNA is TGTGCCAGCAGCTTAGAGGGAGGGATCGATGAAGCTTTCTTT. Its protein product is CASSLEGGIDEAFF. The chain joins TRBV7-2 to TRBJ1-1; no clear D gene. The CDR3 is 14 amino acids. Germline V gene data show CDR1 as SGHTA and CDR2 as FQGNSA. The V end was cut by 1 base, the J end by 7 bases, with 13 bases between.

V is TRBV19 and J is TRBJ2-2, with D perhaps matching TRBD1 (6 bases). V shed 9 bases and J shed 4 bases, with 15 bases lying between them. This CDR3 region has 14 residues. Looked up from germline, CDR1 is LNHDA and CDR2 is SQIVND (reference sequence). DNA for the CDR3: TGTGCCAGCTTAAGGCAGGGGACCACCGGGGAGCTGTTTTTT. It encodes CASLRQGTTGELFF.

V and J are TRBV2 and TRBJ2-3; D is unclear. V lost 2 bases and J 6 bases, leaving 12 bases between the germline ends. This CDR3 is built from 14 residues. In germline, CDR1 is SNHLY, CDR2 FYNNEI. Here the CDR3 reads CASSETALSDTQYF. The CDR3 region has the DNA TGTGCCAGCAGTGAAACCGCGCTTTCGGATACGCAGTATTTT.

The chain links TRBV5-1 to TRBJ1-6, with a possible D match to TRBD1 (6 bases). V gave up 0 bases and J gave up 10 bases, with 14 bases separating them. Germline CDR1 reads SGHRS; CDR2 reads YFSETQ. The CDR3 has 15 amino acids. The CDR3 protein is CASSLEGQKASPLHF. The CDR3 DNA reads TGCGCCAGCAGCTTGGAGGGACAAAAGGCATCACCCCTCCACTTT.

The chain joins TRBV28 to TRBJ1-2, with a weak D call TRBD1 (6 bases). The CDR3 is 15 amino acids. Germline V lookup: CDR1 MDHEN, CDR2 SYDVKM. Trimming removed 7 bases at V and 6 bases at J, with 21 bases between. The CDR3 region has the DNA TGTGCCAGCAATCCGCCGGGGGCACGGGGGCATGGCTACACCTTC. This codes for CASNPPGARGHGYTF.

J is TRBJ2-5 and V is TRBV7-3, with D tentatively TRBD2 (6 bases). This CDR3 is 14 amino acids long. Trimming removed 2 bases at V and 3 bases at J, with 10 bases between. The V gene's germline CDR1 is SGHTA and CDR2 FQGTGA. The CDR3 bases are TGTGCCAGCAGCTTACAGGGAGGTGAAGAGACCCAGTACTTC. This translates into CASSLQGGEETQYF.

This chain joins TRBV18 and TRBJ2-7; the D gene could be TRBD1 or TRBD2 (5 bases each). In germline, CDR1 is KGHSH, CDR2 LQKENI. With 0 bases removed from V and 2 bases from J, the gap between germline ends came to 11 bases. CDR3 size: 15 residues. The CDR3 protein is CASSPPGTGTYEQYF. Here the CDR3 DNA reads TGTGCCAGCTCACCACCGGGGACCGGCACCTACGAGCAGTACTTC.

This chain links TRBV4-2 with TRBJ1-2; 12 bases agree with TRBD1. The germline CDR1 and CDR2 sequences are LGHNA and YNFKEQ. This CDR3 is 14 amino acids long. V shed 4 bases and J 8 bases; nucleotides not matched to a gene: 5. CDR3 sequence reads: CASSPGTGGRGYTF. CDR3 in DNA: TGTGCCAGCAGCCCGGGGACAGGGGGCCGGGGCTACACCTTC.